Following are 19 T cell receptor beta chains from one sample sequenced in a study of cytomegalovirus exposure and HLA in healthy donors (TCRdb year 2017). Library construction relied on the immunoSEQ multiplex PCR assay. For the multiplex PCR, a mixture combining 60 forward primers for TCR Vbeta segments and 13 reverse primers for TCR Jbeta segments was used. TCRdb's version of the immuneACCESS table is confined to in-frame rearrangements and falls short of the full clone set. An unresolved V gene accounts for under half of the shortfall where checked; the remainder is of unknown origin. In this sample the table shows about 110,000 clones, around 73% of which occur a single time. Nearly 8.5% of the sample belongs to the ten largest clones. Sequenced input: PBMCs. The receptors shown here come from a woman aged 40 to 50 in good health and CMV-seropositive.

This chain links TRBV5-4 with TRBJ1-5, with 7 nucleotides matching TRBD1. Looked up from germline, CDR1 is SGHNT and CDR2 is YYREEE (reference sequence). The CDR3 covers 14 residues. The J segment lost 5 bases and the V segment lost 2 bases, leaving 4 bases of the junction unmatched. The CDR3 region is CASSLQGFDQPQHF. In DNA form, the CDR3 reads TGTGCCAGCAGCTTACAGGGGTTCGATCAGCCCCAGCATTTT. The full variable domain, rest sourced from reference TRBV5-4 and TRBJ1-5, is ETGVTQSPTHLIKTRGQQVTLRCSSQSGHNTVSWYQQALGQGPQFIFQYYREEENGRGNFPPRFSGLQFPNYSSELNVNALELDDSALYLCASSLQGFDQPQHFGDGTRLSIL.

The CDR3 DNA reads TGTGCCAGCAGCTCCCGGGAGGGGGCCTATTACCAGCAGTACTTC. Amino acid sequence: CASSSREGAYYQQYF. The V and J genes are TRBV9 and TRBJ2-7; perhaps TRBD2 as D (8 bases). V dropped 4 bases and J dropped 8 bases, with 22 bases sitting between them. CDR1 and CDR2 from the germline V gene are SGDLS and YYNGEE. There are 15 residues in the CDR3.

The V call is TRBV2, the J call TRBJ2-5, with 7 nucleotides matching TRBD2. This CDR3 has 15 amino acids. The germline gives CDR1 SNHLY, CDR2 FYNNEI. The junction had 11 bases not matched to a gene; V was cut back by 6 bases and J by 4 bases. CDR3 loop: CASRVTAGSPETQYF. Written as DNA, the CDR3 is TGTGCCAGCAGGGTTACAGCGGGGTCCCCAGAGACCCAGTACTTC.

This chain links TRBV5-1 with TRBJ1-2, with 8 bases fitting TRBD1. Germline V CDR1 and CDR2: SGHRS, YFSETQ. The V gene end was trimmed by 4 bases and the J gene end by 7 bases; junction bases not matched to a gene: 9. The CDR3 has 14 residues. This chain's CDR3 is CASSPQGEEAGYTF. CDR3 DNA: TGCGCCAGCAGCCCACAGGGGGAAGAAGCTGGCTACACCTTC.

V and J are TRBV18 and TRBJ2-7, with TRBD1 matching over 9 bases. CDR1 KGHSH and CDR2 LQKENI come from the germline V gene. Germline trimming cut 4 bases from V and 7 bases from J; bases unmatched to any gene: 5. There are 13 residues in the CDR3. DNA for the CDR3: TGTGCCAGCTCACGGGGACAGGGCGGGGAGCAGTACTTC. Translation gives CASSRGQGGEQYF. The full variable domain, completed using reference TRBV18 and TRBJ2-7, is NAGVMQNPRHLVRRRGQEARLRCSPMKGHSHVYWYRQLPEEGLKFMVYLQKENIIDESGMPKERFSAEFPKEGPSILRIQQVVRGDSAAYFCASSRGQGGEQYFGPGTRLTVT.

The gene calls are TRBV7-2 and TRBJ1-2, with D tentatively TRBD1 (6 bases). Trimming pared 5 bases from V and 4 bases from J, leaving 11 bases between. CDR3 length: 13 amino acids. Germline CDR1 SGHTA, CDR2 FQGNSA. The CDR3 bases are TGTGCCAGCAGCCCAGACAGGTCCTATGGCTACACCTTC. This translates into CASSPDRSYGYTF.

The rearrangement links TRBV7-2 to TRBJ2-1; 10 nucleotides line up with TRBD2. Looked up from germline, CDR1 is SGHTA and CDR2 is FQGNSA. V gave up 5 bases and J gave up 2 bases; unmatched junction bases: 12. The CDR3 extends over 18 amino acids. In DNA, the CDR3 is TGTGCCAGCAGCAGGGTGTCTGTAGCGGGGGGAACCTACAATGAGCAGTTCTTC. It yields the protein CASSRVSVAGGTYNEQFF.

The chain is built from TRBV6-5 and TRBJ1-1; 9 nucleotides line up with TRBD1. The ends lost 4 bases at V and 4 bases at J; junction bases unmatched: 7. Per the germline V gene, CDR1 is MNHEY and CDR2 is SVGAGI. The CDR3 is made up of 15 amino acids. The CDR3 region is CASSSYMTGGTEAFF. The DNA of the CDR3 is TGTGCCAGCAGTTCCTACATGACAGGGGGCACTGAAGCTTTCTTT.

J is TRBJ2-3 and V is TRBV5-1; D may be TRBD2 (7 bases). Germline lookup yields CDR1 SGHRS and CDR2 YFSETQ. The CDR3 is 15 residues long. Trimming removed 2 bases at V and 6 bases at J, with 16 bases between. The CDR3 DNA follows: TGCGCCAGCAGCTTCAGAGGGGGGGCGGGTGATACGCAGTATTTT. It translates to CASSFRGGAGDTQYF.

The chain carries TRBV6-1 and TRBJ2-7; 8 bases are shared with TRBD1. From germline, CDR1 is MNHNS and CDR2 SASEGT. The CDR3 is made up of 14 amino acids. V dropped 9 bases and J dropped 6; count of bases not matched to a gene: 13. The CDR3 sequence is CASVYGQGSAEQYF. CDR3 DNA sequence: TGTGCCAGTGTTTACGGACAGGGATCGGCCGAGCAGTACTTC.

The gene calls are TRBV18 and TRBJ1-5; perhaps TRBD1 as D (5 bases). Germline CDR1 reads KGHSH; CDR2 reads LQKENI. V lost 3 bases, J lost 0 bases, and 9 bases lay in between. CDR3 length: 15 amino acids. The CDR3 is CASSPDRGSNQPQHF. The CDR3, as DNA: TGTGCCAGCTCACCTGATAGGGGTAGCAATCAGCCCCAGCATTTT.

This chain joins TRBV9 and TRBJ1-1; D is undetermined. The CDR3 loop spans 14 amino acids. V was cut by 9 bases and J by 0 bases, with 15 bases left in between. Per the germline V gene, CDR1 is SGDLS and CDR2 is YYNGEE. The CDR3 DNA reads TGTGCCACCTCGGGAGGGAAAGTGAACACTGAAGCTTTCTTT. The encoded protein is CATSGGKVNTEAFF.

The chain joins TRBV13 to TRBJ2-7; 11 bases map to TRBD1. CDR1 PRHDT and CDR2 FYEKMQ come from the germline V gene (reference sequence). The length of the CDR3 is 14 residues. V lost 5 bases, J lost 3 bases, and 3 bases stayed unmatched. CDR3 DNA: TGTGCCAGCAGCGCCGGGACAGGGGGCTACGAGCAGTACTTC. It is translated as CASSAGTGGYEQYF. Looking up the rest from reference TRBV13 and TRBJ2-7 gives the full variable domain: AAGVIQSPRHLIKEKRETATLKCYPIPRHDTVYWYQQGPGQDPQFLISFYEKMQSDKGSIPDRFSAQQFSDYHSELNMSSLELGDSALYFCASSAGTGGYEQYFGPGTRLTVT.

The chain couples TRBV7-2 to TRBJ2-7; TRBD1 might be the D (6 bases). CDR3 size: 14 residues. V was clipped by 3 bases and J by 2 bases, with 11 bases between them. The germline V gene has CDR1 SGHTA and CDR2 FQGNSA. CDR3 nucleotide sequence: TGTGCCAGCAGCTTCGGACAGTCCCCCTACGAGCAGTACTTC. It yields the protein CASSFGQSPYEQYF.

The chain carries TRBV29-1 and TRBJ1-1; TRBD1 is a possible D gene (6 bases). This CDR3 has 16 amino acids. In germline, CDR1 is SQVTM, CDR2 ANQGSEA. Deletions cut 4 bases from V and 6 bases from J, with 24 bases between. The chain's CDR3 is CSVVSMGAPGLAEAFF. As DNA, the CDR3 is TGCAGCGTTGTCTCCATGGGGGCCCCGGGGTTAGCTGAAGCTTTCTTT.

The chain couples TRBV7-9 to TRBJ2-1; 13 positions match TRBD2. Germline loops: CDR1 SEHNR, CDR2 FQNEAQ (reference sequence). The CDR3 runs to 18 residues. V dropped 5 bases and J dropped 7; count of bases not matched to a gene: 14. The chain's CDR3 is CASSLEITSGGARNEQFF. DNA for the CDR3: TGTGCCAGCAGCCTAGAAATAACTAGCGGGGGGGCGCGGAATGAGCAGTTCTTC.

The genes are TRBV20-1 and TRBJ1-2; maybe TRBD1 (6 bases). Germline V gene data show CDR1 as DFQATT and CDR2 as SNEGSKA (reference sequence). The CDR3 is made up of 10 amino acids. V gave up 5 bases and J gave up 7 bases, with 8 bases separating them. CDR3 sequence: CSAYRAGYTF. The CDR3 DNA sequence: TGCAGTGCTTACAGGGCTGGCTACACCTTC.

The gene calls are TRBV9 and TRBJ2-3; TRBD2 matches 8 bases. The ends lost 0 bases at V and 1 base at J; junction bases unmatched: 10. Germline-derived CDR1 and CDR2 are SGDLS and YYNGEE. The CDR3 loop spans 18 amino acids. The CDR3 protein is CASSVGEAGGRGTDTQYF. The CDR3 nucleotides read TGTGCCAGCAGCGTAGGGGAGGCGGGGGGCCGAGGCACAGATACGCAGTATTTT.

This clone was observed a handful of times. The CDR3 DNA reads as TGTGCCAGCAGCTTAGGGACAGGGTGGTCCTATAATTCACCCCTCCACTTT. Translated: CASSLGTGWSYNSPLHF. The genes are TRBV7-2 and TRBJ1-6; 8 nucleotides agree with TRBD1. V lost 1 base, J lost 1 base, and 3 bases stayed unmatched. Germline CDR1 is SGHTA and CDR2 is FQGNSA. This CDR3 region has 17 residues.